This T cell receptor (beta chain) was recovered during a study of T cell repertoires in cytomegalovirus infection (dated by TCRdb to about 2019). Notes on the research overall: Donor HLA type was relevant to the analysis, because carriage of CMV infection together with the matching HLA type was indicated by public TCR beta signatures. General conclusions and limits of the study: In both this cohort and an independent cohort of several hundred donors, the cumulative frequency of public TCR beta family members distinguished carriers of CMV infection plus the relevant HLA type. In the ex vivo response, HLA-C-restricted CMV-specific TCR beta clonotypes were dominant, and in two of eight donors the single most frequent clonotype came from this HLA-C-restricted group.

Cut back by 5 bases and 5 bases, the V and J ends lie 13 bases apart. Taken from cysteine to phenylalanine, the CDR3 has 13 residues. Left in the record is the CDR3 DNA by itself, 39 bases read in frame from the first base. The germline V gene (reference sequence) provides CDR1 SEHNR and CDR2 FQNEAQ. Data came from an Illumina HiSeq 1500. TCRdb cleaned the public reads at Q25 with fastp, built clones with MiXCR and kept in-frame beta chains. Merged by CDR3 protein, the rows form single entries marked with the most common genes and DNA. The sample profile shows 150,000 to 200,000 distinct CDR3 sequences; 8% to 10% of them were found once. Of the sample, about 4.6% falls within the top ten clones. A few counts support this clonotype. There is no known antigen for this receptor. Base qualities are not provided; no much larger clone lies one nucleotide away.

This sequence was found in a human donor in good health (CMV status not recorded). Some clones in this sample may be carry-over from other donors' samples. The sequenced material came from PBMCs. In this chain, TRBV7-9 is recombined with TRBJ2-7; confidence is insufficient to name the D gene. The bases are TGTGCCAGCAGCGCTTCACGGCTGGACGAGCAGTACTTC. This gives the protein CASSASRLDEQYF.